Following are 9 T cell receptor beta chains from one sample sequenced in a study of blood T cell repertoires in COVID-19. Clones were read by immunoSEQ multiplex PCR, and TCRdb kept only the in-frame ones, dropping some. The data contain 150,000 to 200,000 clones, about nine tenths of them seen just once; the ten biggest clones take up around 3.9%. The sequenced material came from peripheral blood. Source of these receptors: a woman in her sixties or seventies who had recovered from COVID-19.

In this sample, this clone turned up a few times. The V call is TRBV5-1, the J call TRBJ2-7, with D tentatively TRBD2 (7 bases). The CDR3 extends over 16 amino acids. The germline gives CDR1 SGHRS, CDR2 YFSETQ. V was shortened by 4 bases and J by 1 base, with 18 bases between the two germline ends. The CDR3 reads CASSEAPRGGSYEQYF. Here the CDR3 DNA reads TGCGCCAGCAGCGAGGCCCCCAGGGGAGGGTCCTACGAGCAGTACTTC.

The chain has TRBV27 and TRBJ2-5; D might be TRBD1 (6 bases). V lost 8 bases, J lost 1 base, and 11 bases lay in between. From germline, CDR1 is MNHEY and CDR2 SMNVEV (reference sequence). CDR3 size: 13 residues. The CDR3 protein is CASSGQLQETQYF. CDR3 coding DNA: TGTGCCAGCTCGGGACAACTCCAAGAGACCCAGTACTTC.

As regards this clone: Other DNA sequences in the sample encode the same CDR3. This sequence joins TRBV5-1 and TRBJ1-1; no reliable D call. The V gene lost 0 bases and the J gene lost 1 base, with 7 bases spanning the gap. This CDR3 is built from 14 residues. The germline V gene has CDR1 SGHRS and CDR2 YFSETQ. The CDR3 nucleotides read TGCGCCAGCAGCTTGGTAGGAGGGAACACTGAAGCTTTCTTT. As protein: CASSLVGGNTEAFF. The entire variable domain, with the rest obtained from reference TRBV5-1 and TRBJ1-1, is as follows: KAGVTQTPRYLIKTRGQQVTLSCSPISGHRSVSWYQQTPGQGLQFLFEYFSETQRNKGNFPGRFSGRQFSNSRSEMNVSTLELGDSALYLCASSLVGGNTEAFFGQGTRLTVV.

The rearrangement links TRBV28 to TRBJ2-1, with TRBD2 matching 13 bases. The ends lost 5 bases at V and 9 bases at J; junction bases unmatched: 10. Germline V lookup: CDR1 MDHEN, CDR2 SYDVKM. The CDR3 runs to 16 residues. DNA for the CDR3: TGTGCCAGCAGTGCAACTAGCGGGGGGGTTAGGGGTGAGCAGTTCTTC. It is translated as CASSATSGGVRGEQFF.

The chain links TRBV5-6 to TRBJ1-3, with TRBD1 matching over 9 bases. The CDR3 covers 17 residues. Germline CDR1 reads SGHDT; CDR2 reads YYEEEE. V was clipped by 0 bases and J by 1 base; unmatched bases: 5. CDR3 in amino acids: CASSLGTGDSSGNTIYF. CDR3 in DNA: TGTGCCAGCAGCTTGGGGACAGGGGATTCTTCTGGAAACACCATATATTTT.

The genes are TRBV18 and TRBJ2-7, with D maybe TRBD1 (6 bases). Germline V lookup: CDR1 KGHSH, CDR2 LQKENI. This CDR3 spans 14 amino acids. The V end lost 2 bases, the J end lost 4 bases, and 12 bases lay between the germline ends. CDR3 coding DNA: TGTGCCAGCTCACCAACGGGACAAGGATACGAGCAGTACTTC. Translation gives CASSPTGQGYEQYF. Full variable domain (remainder filled in from reference TRBV18 and TRBJ2-7): NAGVMQNPRHLVRRRGQEARLRCSPMKGHSHVYWYRQLPEEGLKFMVYLQKENIIDESGMPKERFSAEFPKEGPSILRIQQVVRGDSAAYFCASSPTGQGYEQYFGPGTRLTVT.

The V gene is TRBV28, the J gene TRBJ1-5, with 8 bases fitting TRBD1. V lost 7 bases to trimming and J lost 0 bases; unmatched junction nucleotides: 8. This CDR3 spans 16 amino acids. The germline gives CDR1 MDHEN, CDR2 SYDVKM. The chain's CDR3 is CASTPRTGISNQPQHF. Written as DNA, the CDR3 is TGTGCCAGCACCCCACGGACAGGGATTAGCAATCAGCCCCAGCATTTT.

This clone was detected a few times. The V gene is TRBV2, the J gene TRBJ1-4, with D unclear. There are 11 residues in the CDR3. Germline-derived CDR1 and CDR2 are SNHLY and FYNNEI. V was pared by 7 bases and J by 10 bases, with 10 bases between. This CDR3 reads CASTEAGKLFF. Here the CDR3 DNA reads TGTGCCAGCACTGAGGCAGGAAAACTGTTTTTT.

The chain carries TRBV30 and TRBJ1-2; D is possibly TRBD1 (6 bases). Germline CDR1 and CDR2: GTSNPN and SVGIG (reference sequence). The CDR3 is 15 residues long. The V end was cut by 0 bases, the J end by 1 base, with 12 bases between. CDR3 DNA: TGTGCCTGGAGTGTACAGACAGGCCGTAACTATGGCTACACCTTC. Translation: CAWSVQTGRNYGYTF.